Following are 29 T cell receptor beta chains from one sample sequenced in a study of early T cells in non-severe SARS-CoV-2 infection (dated by TCRdb to 2020 to 2023). Preparation of the library involved 5' RACE. TCRdb names NextSeq 500 as the instrument used. Starting from the raw public reads, TCRdb applied fastp trimming at Q25, assembled clones with MiXCR and retained in-frame beta chains. Rows with a matching CDR3 protein are joined into one entry that keeps the most common DNA and genes. Here the sample has around 31,000 distinct CDR3 sequences; 4.5% to 6.5% occur a single time. The ten largest clones take up approximately 6.6% of the sample. Material for sequencing was whole blood. Receptors were obtained from an adult who was a healthcare worker with PCR-confirmed SARS-CoV-2 infection or an uninfected control (not recorded which).

In this sample, this clonotype turned up many times. The rearrangement joins TRBV7-9 to TRBJ2-7, with a tentative D call TRBD1 (6 bases). The germline V and J ends were trimmed by 5 bases and 6 bases, with 14 bases remaining between them. Per the germline V gene, CDR1 is SEHNR and CDR2 is FQNEAQ (reference sequence). This CDR3 comprises 13 residues. CDR3 amino acids: CASSLSTGSEQYF. CDR3 DNA: TGTGCCAGCAGCCTATCGACAGGTAGCGAGCAGTACTTC.

CDR3: CASILQGNTEAFF. The DNA of the CDR3 is TGTGCCAGCATACTACAGGGGAACACTGAAGCTTTCTTT. This chain connects TRBV16 to TRBJ1-1, with D possibly TRBD1 on 6 matching bases. V was shortened by 7 bases and J by 1 base, with 10 bases between the two germline ends. This CDR3 region has 13 residues. Germline loops: CDR1 KGHSY, CDR2 FQNENV.

On this clonotype: Since a much larger clone is just one base distant, this may be a read error. CDR3 region: CSVSVVGRYNEQFF. DNA for the CDR3: TGCAGCGTGAGTGTAGTGGGGAGGTACAATGAGCAGTTCTTC. V gene TRBV29-1 combines with J gene TRBJ2-1; TRBD2 is a possible D gene (6 bases). Germline V gene lookup returns CDR1 SQVTM and CDR2 ANQGSEA. V lost 6 bases, J lost 4 bases, and 16 bases lay in between. This CDR3 region has 14 residues.

The V call is TRBV28, the J call TRBJ2-5; no clear D gene. Germline V lookup: CDR1 MDHEN, CDR2 SYDVKM. Trimming cost V 6 bases and J 4 bases, with 18 bases left between them. CDR3 size: 15 residues. The CDR3 DNA sequence: TGTGCCAGCAGCCCCACACGCCCGCGAGCAGAGACCCAGTACTTC. Protein sequence: CASSPTRPRAETQYF.

This clonotype was observed at least ten times. The J gene is TRBJ2-1, the V gene TRBV3-1, with 11 nucleotides matching TRBD2. Unmatched junction bases numbered 6, after V lost 4 bases and J lost 7 bases. The CDR3 spans 15 residues. Germline V CDR1 and CDR2: LGHDT, YNNKEL (reference sequence). The CDR3 region is CASSPGLAVQNEQFF. The CDR3 DNA reads TGTGCCAGCAGCCCGGGACTAGCGGTTCAGAATGAGCAGTTCTTC.

This clonotype appeared a few times. This chain links TRBV10-3 with TRBJ2-2, with D possibly being TRBD1 (5 bases). The germline gives CDR1 ENHRY, CDR2 SYGVKD. This CDR3 comprises 12 residues. V was shortened by 7 bases and J by 6 bases, with 9 bases between the two germline ends. This chain's CDR3 is CAITQGPGELFF. The CDR3 DNA reads as TGTGCCATCACCCAGGGTCCCGGGGAGCTGTTTTTT.

This clonotype was detected ten times or more. Here the CDR3 reads CASSPPLMTWEGETQYF. The CDR3, as DNA: TGTGCCAGCAGCCCCCCGTTAATGACGTGGGAGGGGGAGACCCAGTACTTC. The V call is TRBV7-9, the J call TRBJ2-5, with 7 bases matching TRBD2. Germline-derived CDR1 and CDR2 are SEHNR and FQNEAQ (reference sequence). The CDR3 is 17 amino acids. V dropped 5 bases and J dropped 5; count of bases not matched to a gene: 17.

This clonotype was counted a few times. The rearrangement joins TRBV27 to TRBJ1-3; D uncertain. Germline V lookup: CDR1 MNHEY, CDR2 SMNVEV (reference sequence). V was pared by 0 bases and J by 0 bases, with 12 bases between. The CDR3 totals 17 residues. The CDR3 nucleotides are TGTGCCAGCAGTTTATCCAAGACACCTTACTCTGGAAACACCATATATTTT. Its translation is CASSLSKTPYSGNTIYF.

This clonotype came up many times. The chain links TRBV20-1 to TRBJ2-3, with 12 bases aligning to TRBD2. Trimming at V came to 1 base and at J to 2 bases, leaving 4 bases not matched to a gene. Germline assignment: CDR1 DFQATT and CDR2 SNEGSKA (reference sequence). The CDR3 contains 16 residues. CDR3 nucleotide sequence: TGCAGTGCTAGAGTACTAGCGGGAGGAGACACAGATACGCAGTATTTT. Translation gives CSARVLAGGDTDTQYF.

This clonotype was found a few times. V is TRBV4-2 and J is TRBJ2-7, with D perhaps being TRBD1 or TRBD2 (5 bases each). The CDR3 length is 15 residues. Trimming removed 1 base from V and 1 base from J, with 11 bases in between. Germline loops: CDR1 LGHNA, CDR2 YNFKEQ. CDR3 bases: TGTGCCAGCAGCCAAGCCGGGGCAGGGTCCTACGAGCAGTACTTC. Protein sequence: CASSQAGAGSYEQYF.

This clonotype was seen repeatedly, ten times or more. The rearrangement joins TRBV9 to TRBJ2-1; possible D gene TRBD2, 6 bases. Germline CDR1 reads SGDLS; CDR2 reads YYNGEE. This CDR3 is 14 amino acids long. Trimming pared 0 bases from V and 8 bases from J, leaving 12 bases between. CDR3 coding DNA: TGTGCCAGCAGCGTAGCGGGAGATATGGATGAGCAGTTCTTC. Residues: CASSVAGDMDEQFF. Supplemented by reference TRBV9 and TRBJ2-1, the full variable domain reads DSGVTQTPKHLITATGQRVTLRCSPRSGDLSVYWYQQSLDQGLQFLIQYYNGEERAKGNILERFSAQQFPDLHSELNLSSLELGDSALYFCASSVAGDMDEQFFGPGTRLTVL.

The V call is TRBV5-4, the J call TRBJ2-6; TRBD1 aligns across 8 bases. Germline V gene lookup returns CDR1 SGHNT and CDR2 YYREEE (reference sequence). The CDR3 extends over 17 amino acids. As DNA, the CDR3 is TGTGCGACCTCAAAGGACAGGGTGCTTTCGGGGGCCAACGTCCTGACTTTC. It specifies CATSKDRVLSGANVLTF.

The V gene is TRBV11-2, the J gene TRBJ2-3, with D uncertain. Trimming stripped 1 base from V and 4 bases from J, with 3 bases between. Germline CDR1 reads SGHAT; CDR2 reads FQNNGV. This CDR3 region has 12 residues. The CDR3 nucleotides are TGTGCCAGCAGCTTAGTACCAGATACGCAGTATTTT. This translates into CASSLVPDTQYF.

There are a few counts of this clonotype. The gene calls are TRBV7-3 and TRBJ2-2; 10 nucleotides align to TRBD2. V was clipped by 4 bases and J by 2 bases; unmatched bases: 7. Germline lookup yields CDR1 SGHTA and CDR2 FQGTGA. This CDR3 has 17 residues. CDR3 DNA sequence: TGTGCCAGCAGCTCTAGCGGGAGTGGGGTTAACACCGGGGAGCTGTTTTTT. Protein sequence: CASSSSGSGVNTGELFF.

Many counts were recorded for this clonotype. This chain joins TRBV11-2 and TRBJ2-1; D gene ambiguous. Per the germline V gene, CDR1 is SGHAT and CDR2 is FQNNGV. The V gene lost 1 base and the J gene lost 0 bases, with 7 bases spanning the gap. The length of the CDR3 is 15 residues. CDR3 nucleotides: TGTGCCAGCAGCTTAGCCCACCGCTCCTACAATGAGCAGTTCTTC. This codes for CASSLAHRSYNEQFF. The complete variable domain, with remaining parts taken from reference TRBV11-2 and TRBJ2-1, reads EAGVAQSPRYKIIEKRQSVAFWCNPISGHATLYWYQQILGQGPKLLIQFQNNGVVDDSQLPKDRFSAERLKGVDSTLKIQPAKLEDSAVYLCASSLAHRSYNEQFFGPGTRLTVL.

This clonotype was picked up many times. The chain is built from TRBV28 and TRBJ1-5; the match to TRBD1 covers 7 bases. In germline, CDR1 is MDHEN, CDR2 SYDVKM. Trimming removed 5 bases from V and 4 bases from J; junction bases left unmatched: 8. CDR3 length: 15 amino acids. CDR3: CASSPTGEGNQPQHF. The CDR3 DNA follows: TGTGCCAGCAGTCCCACAGGGGAGGGGAATCAGCCCCAGCATTTT.

The rearrangement joins TRBV9 to TRBJ2-7; 10 nucleotides agree with TRBD1. V shed 4 bases and J 2 bases; nucleotides not matched to a gene: 12. The CDR3 contains 17 residues. Looked up from germline, CDR1 is SGDLS and CDR2 is YYNGEE. CDR3 bases: TGTGCCAGCAGCCCCCATACGACGGGGACAGGGGCCTACGAGCAGTACTTC. Its protein is CASSPHTTGTGAYEQYF.

This chain uses TRBV20-1 with TRBJ2-7; D is perhaps TRBD2 (6 bases). Germline loops: CDR1 DFQATT, CDR2 SNEGSKA (reference sequence). The CDR3 has 14 residues. V lost 6 bases and J 0 bases, leaving 15 bases between the germline ends. The DNA of the CDR3 is TGCAGTGCCAGTAGCGGCCCACTCTCCTACGAGCAGTACTTC. Translated, it gives CSASSGPLSYEQYF.

This clonotype was detected only a few times. The V and J genes are TRBV5-5 and TRBJ1-3; maybe TRBD1 (5 bases). Trimming removed 3 bases from V and 7 bases from J, with 11 bases in between. CDR3 size: 13 residues. CDR1 is SGHKS and CDR2 is YYEKEE in the germline V gene (reference sequence). CDR3: CASSYSEGNTIYF. In DNA form, the CDR3 reads TGTGCCAGCAGCTATTCAGAGGGGAACACCATATATTTT.

The chain combines TRBV12-3 or TRBV12-4 with TRBJ2-7; 15 nucleotides line up with TRBD2. With V trimmed by 3 bases and J by 1 base, 10 bases remained unmatched. The CDR3 consists of 19 residues. The CDR3 protein is CASSFWRTSGRASSYEQYF. CDR3 coding DNA: TGTGCCAGCAGTTTCTGGAGGACTAGCGGGAGGGCTAGTTCCTACGAGCAGTACTTC.

This clonotype has at least ten counts. The chain combines TRBV12-3 or TRBV12-4 with TRBJ2-1, with TRBD1 as a possible D gene (5 bases). This CDR3 spans 14 amino acids. The V end was cut by 2 bases, the J end by 3 bases, with 8 bases between. The CDR3 DNA is TGTGCCAGCAGTTTACCTCAGGGCTACAATGAGCAGTTCTTC. Its translation: CASSLPQGYNEQFF.

This clonotype was recorded at least ten times. The rearrangement links TRBV12-3 or TRBV12-4 to TRBJ2-1, with 9 nucleotides matching TRBD1. Trimming removed 4 bases from V and 7 bases from J; junction bases left unmatched: 5. This CDR3 contains 14 residues. CDR3 sequence reads: CASSSGTGWNEQFF. CDR3 sequence (DNA): TGTGCCAGCAGTTCAGGGACAGGGTGGAATGAGCAGTTCTTC.

This clonotype was detected only a few times. V usage is TRBV18 and J usage is TRBJ2-1, with no clear D. The V gene lost 3 bases and the J gene lost 0 bases, with 9 bases spanning the gap. CDR3 length: 15 residues. Germline V lookup: CDR1 KGHSH, CDR2 LQKENI. CDR3 amino acids: CASSPSQVSYNEQFF. CDR3 DNA: TGTGCCAGCTCACCGTCCCAGGTCTCCTACAATGAGCAGTTCTTC.

This clonotype was observed at least ten times. The chain has TRBV18 and TRBJ1-1; TRBD1 agrees at 9 bases. The V segment lost 2 bases and the J segment 0 bases; nucleotides outside the gene matches: 1. The CDR3 runs 15 residues. Germline CDR1 and CDR2: KGHSH and LQKENI. The CDR3 loop is CASSPRTGVNTEAFF. The CDR3 coding sequence is TGTGCCAGCTCACCAAGGACAGGGGTGAACACTGAAGCTTTCTTT.

Ten or more counts support this clonotype. The chain combines TRBV6-1 with TRBJ1-1; D is possibly TRBD1 (5 bases). Between the trimmed V and J ends, which lost 11 bases and 0 bases, there was a span of 19 bases. Germline V gene data show CDR1 as MNHNS and CDR2 as SASEGT. The CDR3 has 15 residues. CDR3 amino acids: CAAYKPGEVNTEAFF. As DNA, the CDR3 is TGTGCCGCATACAAGCCGGGGGAGGTGAACACTGAAGCTTTCTTT.

The chain recombines TRBV30 with TRBJ1-6; TRBD1 might be the D (6 bases). V was clipped by 1 base and J by 2 bases, with 12 bases between them. CDR1 GTSNPN and CDR2 SVGIG come from the germline V gene (reference sequence). CDR3 length equals 16 residues. For the CDR3, the DNA is TGTGCCTGGAGTGATATCCGGGACACCTATAATTCACCCCTCCACTTT. It is translated as CAWSDIRDTYNSPLHF.

This clonotype was counted many times. The genes are TRBV4-2 and TRBJ1-4; 11 nucleotides agree with TRBD1. The germline V gene has CDR1 LGHNA and CDR2 YNFKEQ. The CDR3 consists of 16 residues. Trimming at V came to 4 bases and at J to 2 bases, leaving 3 bases not matched to a gene. The CDR3 coding sequence is TGTGCCAGCAGCCGGACAGGGGGCGAGACTAATGAAAAACTGTTTTTT. Translation gives CASSRTGGETNEKLFF.

This clonotype has at least ten counts. In nucleotides, the CDR3 is TGTGCCAGCAGTGAACCGGGACAGGGGAGAAGCTCCTACGAGCAGTACTTC. Amino acid sequence: CASSEPGQGRSSYEQYF. The rearrangement joins TRBV2 to TRBJ2-7, with 10 bases fitting TRBD1. V lost 2 bases and J lost 0; bases outside the gene matches: 7. The germline V gene has CDR1 SNHLY and CDR2 FYNNEI. The CDR3 spans 17 residues. Together with reference TRBV2 and TRBJ2-7, the CDR3 gives the full variable domain: EPEVTQTPSHQVTQMGQEVILRCVPISNHLYFYWYRQILGQKVEFLVSFYNNEISEKSEIFDDQFSVERPDGSNFTLKIRSTKLEDSAMYFCASSEPGQGRSSYEQYFGPGTRLTVT.

The chain carries TRBV11-2 and TRBJ2-7; D is unresolved. The germline V gene encodes CDR1 SGHAT and CDR2 FQNNGV. This CDR3 is built from 16 residues. Trimming took 1 base from V and 0 from J, leaving 13 bases between them. CDR3 nucleotides: TGTGCCAGCAGCTTAGCGCAGTCACCGGGCTCCTACGAGCAGTACTTC. It translates to CASSLAQSPGSYEQYF.